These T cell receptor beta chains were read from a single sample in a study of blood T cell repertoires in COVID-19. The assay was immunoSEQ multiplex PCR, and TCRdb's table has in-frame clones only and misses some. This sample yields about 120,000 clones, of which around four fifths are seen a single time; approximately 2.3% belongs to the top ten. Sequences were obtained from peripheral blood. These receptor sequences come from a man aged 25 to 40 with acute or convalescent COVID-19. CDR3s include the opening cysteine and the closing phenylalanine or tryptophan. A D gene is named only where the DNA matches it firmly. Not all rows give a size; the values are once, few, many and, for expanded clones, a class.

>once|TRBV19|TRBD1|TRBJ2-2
TGTGCCAGTAGTATGGGTCAGGGGGCCGGCACCGGGGAGCTGTTTTTT
CASSMGQGAGTGELFF
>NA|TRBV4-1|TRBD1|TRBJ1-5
TGCGCCAGCAGCCAAGCCGACAGGGAGGCTCAGCCCCAGCATTTT
CASSQADREAQPQHF
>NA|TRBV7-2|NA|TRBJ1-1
TGTGCCAGCAGCTTGGATTACAGGAGGGTAGGCGAAGCTTTCTTT
CASSLDYRRVGEAFF
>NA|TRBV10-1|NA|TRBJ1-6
TGCGCCAGCAGTGAGTCTCGGACACCGAATTCACCCCTCCACTTT
CASSESRTPNSPLHF
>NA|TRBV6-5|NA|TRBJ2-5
TGTGCCAGCGGGGGGGGCCCTTACCAAGAGACCCAGTACTTC
CASGGGPYQETQYF
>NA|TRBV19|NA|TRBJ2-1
TGTGCCAGTAGTATAGCGGGGTCCTACAATGAGCAGTTCTTC
CASSIAGSYNEQFF
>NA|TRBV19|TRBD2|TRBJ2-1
TGTGCCAGCAGAAGACTAGCGGGAGATTCTTACAATGAGCAGTTCTTC
CASRRLAGDSYNEQFF
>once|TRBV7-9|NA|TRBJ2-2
TGTGCCAGCAGCTTAGTCAAGGACGGGGTCGTGAACACCGGGGAGCTGTTTTTT
CASSLVKDGVVNTGELFF
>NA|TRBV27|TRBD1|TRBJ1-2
TGTGCCAGCAGTCTACAGGGGGCGCATGGCTACACCTTC
CASSLQGAHGYTF
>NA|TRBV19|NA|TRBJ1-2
TGTGCCAGTAGTACCGGACTGCTTCCCCACTATGGCTACACCTTC
CASSTGLLPHYGYTF
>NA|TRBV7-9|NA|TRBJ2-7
TGTGCCAGCAGCCTAAACTACGAGCAGTACTTC
CASSLNYEQYF
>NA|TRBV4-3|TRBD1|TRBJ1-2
TGCGCCAGCAGCCAAGCCTTGGGACAGCGGGCTGGCTACACCTTC
CASSQALGQRAGYTF
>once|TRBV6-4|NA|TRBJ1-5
TGTGCCAGCAGTGAGGACTGGGGCAATCAGCCCCAGCATTTT
CASSEDWGNQPQHF
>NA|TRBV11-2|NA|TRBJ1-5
TGTGCCAGCAGCTTAGGGACAGCCCAGCCCCAGCATTTT
CASSLGTAQPQHF
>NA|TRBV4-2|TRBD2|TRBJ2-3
TGTGCCAGCAGCCAGCGGGGGGGAGATACGCAGTATTTT
CASSQRGGDTQYF
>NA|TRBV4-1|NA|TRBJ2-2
TGCGCCAGCAGCCCAAGGGTGAGGGCGGGATTTGGGAACACCGGGGAGCTGTTTTTT
CASSPRVRAGFGNTGELFF
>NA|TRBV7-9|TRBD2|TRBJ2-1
TGTGCCAGCAGCTTTAGCGGGGGGGCCGGCAATGAGCAGTTCTTC
CASSFSGGAGNEQFF
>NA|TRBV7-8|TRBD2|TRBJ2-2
TGTGCCAGCAGCTTAGGGTCCCAACTAAGCGGGGGGGATAACACCGGGGAGCTGTTTTTT
CASSLGSQLSGGDNTGELFF
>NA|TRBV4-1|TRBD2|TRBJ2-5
TGCGCCAGCAGCCAAGAAGGGATAGCGGGGGGGCAAGAGACCCAGTACTTC
CASSQEGIAGGQETQYF
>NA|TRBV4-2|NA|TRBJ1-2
TGTGCCAGCAGCAACGATCCACCGGGAAGATATGGCTACACCTTC
CASSNDPPGRYGYTF
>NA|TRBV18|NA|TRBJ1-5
TGTGCCAGCTCCCCTAGCTCGGGCAGGGGCAGCCAGCCCCAGCATTTT
CASSPSSGRGSQPQHF
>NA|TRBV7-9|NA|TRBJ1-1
TGTGCCAGCAGCTTTGGAGGGAAGGTCACTGAAGCTTTCTTT
CASSFGGKVTEAFF
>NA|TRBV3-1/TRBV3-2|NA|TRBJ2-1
TGTGCCAGCAGCCAAGAGCGGGAATACAATGAGCAGTTCTTC
CASSQEREYNEQFF
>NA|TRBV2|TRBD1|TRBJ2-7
TGTGCCAGCAGTGCGTGGGACAGGATCTCCTACGAGCAGTACTTC
CASSAWDRISYEQYF
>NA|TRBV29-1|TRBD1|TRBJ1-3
TGCGGGACAGGCTTGACTGGGGGAAACACCATATATTTT
CGTGLTGGNTIYF
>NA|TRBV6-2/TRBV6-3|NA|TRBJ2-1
TGTGCCAGCAGTTGGGGCTCCAGATACAATGAGCAGTTCTTC
CASSWGSRYNEQFF
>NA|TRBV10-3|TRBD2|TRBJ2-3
TGTGCCATCAGAAGCCCGACTAGCGGGAGCGATACGCAGTATTTT
CAIRSPTSGSDTQYF
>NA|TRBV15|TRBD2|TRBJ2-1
TGTGCCACCAGCAGAGACCTCTTCCTAGCGGGAGGGTACAATGAGCAGTTCTTC
CATSRDLFLAGGYNEQFF
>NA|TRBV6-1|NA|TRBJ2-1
TGTGCCAGCAGTGAATCTTTGAGCAGGGCCTACAATGAGCAGTTCTTC
CASSESLSRAYNEQFF
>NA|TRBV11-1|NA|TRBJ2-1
TGTGCCAGCAGCCCCGAGGTGAGCAACAATGAGCAGTTCTTC
CASSPEVSNNEQFF
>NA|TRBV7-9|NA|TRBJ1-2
TGTGCCAGCAGCGCACAGGGATTTGGCTACACCTTC
CASSAQGFGYTF
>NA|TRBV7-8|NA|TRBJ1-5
TGTGCCAGCAGCTTATCCAGGGGATTGGGTCAGCCCCAGCATTTT
CASSLSRGLGQPQHF
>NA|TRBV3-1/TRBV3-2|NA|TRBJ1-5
TGTGCCAGCAGCCAAGGGACGGGACAACTCAATCAGCCCCAGCATTTT
CASSQGTGQLNQPQHF
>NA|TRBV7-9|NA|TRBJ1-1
TGTGCCAGCAGGCATGAGGGGGTTTGGGATACTGAAGCTTTCTTT
CASRHEGVWDTEAFF
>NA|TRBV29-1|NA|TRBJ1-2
TGCAGCGTTGTACTCAGGGGAGCTAACTATGGCTACACCTTC
CSVVLRGANYGYTF
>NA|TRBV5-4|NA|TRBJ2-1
TGTGCCAGCAGCCTAGGAAGGGGGGGCCATAACAATGAGCAGTTCTTC
CASSLGRGGHNNEQFF
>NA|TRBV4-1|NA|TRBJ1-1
TGCGCCAGCAGCACACCGCAGGGGAGTGATACTGAAGCTTTCTTT
CASSTPQGSDTEAFF
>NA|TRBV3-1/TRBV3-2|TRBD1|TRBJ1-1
TGTGCCAGCAGCCAATGGAGACAGGGCAGGGACACTGAAGCTTTCTTT
CASSQWRQGRDTEAFF
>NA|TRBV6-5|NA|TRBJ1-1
TGTGCCAGCAGTTACTCCCGGCTAGCTGATGAAGCTTTCTTT
CASSYSRLADEAFF
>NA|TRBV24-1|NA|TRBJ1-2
TGTGCCACCAGAGAGGCCGGAGGCTATGGCTACACCTTC
CATREAGGYGYTF
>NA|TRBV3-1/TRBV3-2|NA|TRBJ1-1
TGTGCCAGCAGCCAAACCGCCCCAGGCACTGAAGCTTTCTTT
CASSQTAPGTEAFF
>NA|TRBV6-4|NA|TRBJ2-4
TGTGCCAGCAGTGTCGCGAACGGAAACATTCAGTACTTC
CASSVANGNIQYF
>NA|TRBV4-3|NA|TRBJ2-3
TGCGCCAGCAGCCAAGATTCCGCGGGCACAGATACGCAGTATTTT
CASSQDSAGTDTQYF
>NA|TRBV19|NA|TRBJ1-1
TGTGCCAGTAGTTTCCAGGGGAACACTGAAGCTTTCTTT
CASSFQGNTEAFF
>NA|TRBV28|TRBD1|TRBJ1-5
TGTGCCAGCAGTTGGGACAGGGGTCAGCCCCAGCATTTT
CASSWDRGQPQHF
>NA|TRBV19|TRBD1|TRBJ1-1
TGTGCCAGCAACAGGGGGCGGATGAACACTGAAGCTTTCTTT
CASNRGRMNTEAFF
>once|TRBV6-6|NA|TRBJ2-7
TGTGCCAGCAGTACCCCCGGGGGCGAGCAGTACTTC
CASSTPGGEQYF
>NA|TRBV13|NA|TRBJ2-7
TGTGCCAGCAGCCACACTCGGGACGGACTATACGAGCAGTACTTC
CASSHTRDGLYEQYF
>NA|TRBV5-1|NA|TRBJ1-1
TGCGCCAGCAGCGCCCAAACAGGGAACACTGAAGCTTTCTTT
CASSAQTGNTEAFF
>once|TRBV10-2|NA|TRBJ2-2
TGCGCCAGCATCATAAGGGCGGGGACCGGGGAGCTGTTTTTT
CASIIRAGTGELFF
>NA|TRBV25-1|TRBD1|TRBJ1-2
TGTGCCAGCAGTGAAGGACAGGGGAACTATGGCTACACCTTC
CASSEGQGNYGYTF
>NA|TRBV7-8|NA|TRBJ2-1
TGTGCCACCGGACTGGCTTACAATGAGCAGTTCTTC
CATGLAYNEQFF